Listed below are T cell receptor beta chains from one sample, sequenced in a study of blood T cell repertoires in COVID-19. TCRdb keeps only in-frame clones here, not all; method: immunoSEQ multiplex PCR. The profile shows around 110,000 clones, roughly 83% of them singletons. Sequenced input: peripheral blood. The receptors derive from a man aged 30-40 years with acute or convalescent COVID-19. Each CDR3 is given with its conserved first and last residue. Fields, in order: clone size, V gene, J gene, D gene, CDR3 DNA, CDR3 protein. D genes are given only for firm matches. Part of the rows lack a size; the others show once, few, many or a class for expanded clones.

once	TRBV30	TRBJ1-4	.	TGTGCATCGGACAGTGCAACTAATGAAAAACTGTTTTTT	CASDSATNEKLFF
few	TRBV11-1	TRBJ2-5	.	TGTGCCAGCAGCTCGCGTAGTAGCCGCCTCCGGGAGACCCAGTACTTC	CASSSRSSRLRETQYF
.	TRBV4-2	TRBJ2-7	.	TGTGCCAGCAGCCAAGAAGCACTAGCTACCTACGAGCAGTACTTC	CASSQEALATYEQYF
.	TRBV19	TRBJ1-5	TRBD1	TGTGCCACCGCGGGACAGAGTGGGGAGCCCCAGCATTTT	CATAGQSGEPQHF
few	TRBV7-9	TRBJ1-3	TRBD1	TGTGCCAGCAGTCCCCAGGGGGCCTCTGGAAACACCATATATTTT	CASSPQGASGNTIYF
.	TRBV5-1	TRBJ2-3	.	TGCGCCAGCAGCTTGGCCGCGACTAGTAGCGCAGATACGCAGTATTTT	CASSLAATSSADTQYF
.	TRBV7-9	TRBJ1-4	TRBD1	TGTGCCAGCAGCCAGATCAGGGGGCCGAGCGATGAAAAACTGTTTTTT	CASSQIRGPSDEKLFF
once	TRBV29-1	TRBJ2-5	TRBD1	TGCAGCGTGGTGGTGTCGGGACAGGCGGCCTCGGGACAGTACTTC	CSVVVSGQAASGQYF
.	TRBV15	TRBJ1-6	.	TGTGCCACCAGCAGCAGGGTGAGTAATTCACCCCTCCACTTT	CATSSRVSNSPLHF
.	TRBV5-4	TRBJ1-3	.	TGTGCCAGCAGCTTTTCGGCGGAAAACACCATATATTTT	CASSFSAENTIYF
few	TRBV27	TRBJ1-2	.	TGTGCCAGCAGTTTATCAGGGGGCTATGGCTACACCTTC	CASSLSGGYGYTF
.	TRBV30	TRBJ2-7	.	TGTGCCTGGAGTGGGTTCGGGGAGCAGTACTTC	CAWSGFGEQYF
.	TRBV11-3	TRBJ1-1	.	TGTGCCAGCAGCGCCGGGGGGAACACTGAAGCTTTCTTT	CASSAGGNTEAFF
.	TRBV19	TRBJ1-2	.	TGTGCCAGTAGTATAGTCCAGGGCGCGGGGTATGGCTACACCTTC	CASSIVQGAGYGYTF
.	TRBV15	TRBJ2-1	.	TGTGCCACCAGCACCTTAGCGAGGAGCTCCTACAATGAGCAGTTCTTC	CATSTLARSSYNEQFF